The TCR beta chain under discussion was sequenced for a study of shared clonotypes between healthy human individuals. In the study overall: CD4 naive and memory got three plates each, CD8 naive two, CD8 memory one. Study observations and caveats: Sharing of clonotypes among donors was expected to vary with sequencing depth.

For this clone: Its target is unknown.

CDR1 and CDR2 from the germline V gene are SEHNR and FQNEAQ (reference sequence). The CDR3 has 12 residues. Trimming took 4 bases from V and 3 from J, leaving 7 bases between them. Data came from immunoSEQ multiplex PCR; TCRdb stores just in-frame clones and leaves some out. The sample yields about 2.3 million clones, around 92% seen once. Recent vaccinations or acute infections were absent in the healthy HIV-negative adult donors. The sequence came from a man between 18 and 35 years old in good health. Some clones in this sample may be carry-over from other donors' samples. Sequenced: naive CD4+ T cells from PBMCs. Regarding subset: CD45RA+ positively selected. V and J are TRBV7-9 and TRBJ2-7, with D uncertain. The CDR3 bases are TGTGCCAGCAGCTATGACCTCTACGAGCAGTACTTC. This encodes CASSYDLYEQYF.